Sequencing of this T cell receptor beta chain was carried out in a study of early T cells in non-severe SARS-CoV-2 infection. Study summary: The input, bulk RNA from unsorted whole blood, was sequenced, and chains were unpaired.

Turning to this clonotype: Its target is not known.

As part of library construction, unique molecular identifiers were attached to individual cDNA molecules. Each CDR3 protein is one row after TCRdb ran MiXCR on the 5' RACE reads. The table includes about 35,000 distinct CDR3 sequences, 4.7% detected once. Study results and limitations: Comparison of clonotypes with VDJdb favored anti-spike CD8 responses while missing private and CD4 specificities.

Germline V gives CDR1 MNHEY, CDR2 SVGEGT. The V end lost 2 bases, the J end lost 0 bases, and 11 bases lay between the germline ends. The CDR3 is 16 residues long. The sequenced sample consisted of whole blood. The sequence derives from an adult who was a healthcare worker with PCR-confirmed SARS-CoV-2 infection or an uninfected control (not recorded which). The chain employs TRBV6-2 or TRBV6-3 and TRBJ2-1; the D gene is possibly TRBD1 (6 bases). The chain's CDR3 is CASSYPLDSSYNEQFF. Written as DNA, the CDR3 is TGTGCCAGCAGTTACCCCCTGGACAGCTCCTACAATGAGCAGTTCTTC.